The 11 T cell receptor beta chains below were found in one sample sequenced in a study of cytomegalovirus exposure and HLA in healthy donors. Primers for the PCR totalled 60 Vbeta and 13 Jbeta. Data came from immunoSEQ multiplex PCR; TCRdb stores just in-frame clones and leaves some out. Here the sample spans around 160,000 clones, approximately 72% being singletons. Input material: PBMCs. The receptors were gathered from a man aged 45 to 65 in good health and CMV-seronegative.

The gene calls are TRBV19 and TRBJ1-2; D not certain. V lost 7 bases and J lost 2, with 8 bases in between. The CDR3 sequence is 12 residues long. Germline V gene data show CDR1 as LNHDA and CDR2 as SQIVND (reference sequence). The CDR3 DNA is TGTGCCAGTACGGGTCTAAACTATGGCTACACCTTC. It is translated as CASTGLNYGYTF.

This clone was detected only once. This chain joins TRBV4-1 and TRBJ1-2, with 10 bases matching TRBD1. The CDR3 sequence is 15 residues long. Looked up from germline, CDR1 is MGHRA and CDR2 is YSYEKL. With 4 bases clipped from V and 2 bases from J, the junction kept 4 bases outside the gene matches. This chain's CDR3 is CASSRPTGGNYGYTF. CDR3 sequence (DNA): TGCGCCAGCAGCCGGCCGACAGGGGGCAACTATGGCTACACCTTC.

Turning to this clone: The sample carries other DNA sequences with the same CDR3. V gene TRBV4-3 combines with J gene TRBJ1-5; the D gene is possibly TRBD1 (5 bases). V was trimmed by 0 bases and J by 4 bases, leaving 7 bases between them. The CDR3 consists of 14 residues. Germline V gives CDR1 LGHNA, CDR2 YSLEER. CDR3 bases: TGCGCCAGCAGCCAAGACAGGGTGAATCAGCCCCAGCATTTT. Protein: CASSQDRVNQPQHF.

In its sample, this clone was seen once. This chain uses TRBV19 with TRBJ2-1, with 8 bases aligning to TRBD1. The CDR3 consists of 16 residues. V was pared by 5 bases and J by 2 bases, with 8 bases of the junction left unmatched. The germline V gene encodes CDR1 LNHDA and CDR2 SQIVND (reference sequence). As DNA, the CDR3 is TGTGCCAGTAGTCCAAGGGGACAGGAGCCCTACAATGAGCAGTTCTTC. Translating it yields CASSPRGQEPYNEQFF.

V is TRBV19 and J is TRBJ1-2, with D possibly being TRBD1 (5 bases). The germline CDR1 and CDR2 sequences are LNHDA and SQIVND (reference sequence). The CDR3 has 13 residues. V gave up 2 bases and J gave up 1 base, with 5 bases separating them. This chain's CDR3 is CASSIRGNYGYTF. CDR3 nucleotide sequence: TGTGCCAGTAGTATAAGGGGTAACTATGGCTACACCTTC.

The chain employs TRBV7-3 and TRBJ2-2, with 7 nucleotides matching TRBD1. Germline loops: CDR1 SGHTA, CDR2 FQGTGA. V lost 5 bases, J lost 2 bases, and 8 bases stayed unmatched. The CDR3 covers 16 residues. The DNA of the CDR3 is TGTGCCAGCAGCCCGACCGGGACAGTCAACACCGGGGAGCTGTTTTTT. Amino acids: CASSPTGTVNTGELFF.

The sample holds one count of this clone. This sequence joins TRBV10-1 and TRBJ2-5, with TRBD1 as a possible D gene (6 bases). V lost 3 bases and J 5 bases, leaving 13 bases between the germline ends. The CDR3 contains 14 residues. Germline V gene lookup returns CDR1 WNHNN and CDR2 SYGVQD (reference sequence). DNA for the CDR3: TGCGCCAGCAGTGATGGGGGCAGATCGGAGACCCAGTACTTC. It encodes CASSDGGRSETQYF.

This chain joins TRBV10-1 and TRBJ2-5; 7 bases align to TRBD1. The CDR3 length is 18 residues. CDR1 and CDR2 (germline): WNHNN, SYGVQD (reference sequence). V lost 1 base to trimming and J lost 1 base; unmatched junction nucleotides: 12. The CDR3 sequence: CASSEFELDQGVQETQYF. CDR3 DNA: TGCGCCAGCAGTGAGTTCGAGCTAGACCAGGGGGTCCAAGAGACCCAGTACTTC.

This clone has just a few counts. V gene TRBV19 combines with J gene TRBJ2-5; D may be TRBD1 (6 bases). The CDR3 loop spans 12 amino acids. Germline V CDR1 and CDR2: LNHDA, SQIVND (reference sequence). Trimming left V 11 bases short and J 5 bases short, with 15 bases between. The CDR3 DNA sequence: TGTGCCTCACAAGGGGGTGGGGAGACCCAGTACTTC. Residues: CASQGGGETQYF.

The chain employs TRBV15 and TRBJ2-1; a weak D match, TRBD1 (6 bases). From germline, CDR1 is LNHNV and CDR2 YYDKDF (reference sequence). The CDR3 is made up of 15 amino acids. Trimming removed 1 base from V and 7 bases from J, with 14 bases in between. CDR3 coding DNA: TGTGCCACCAGCAGAGTAGCCGGGACAAGGAATGAGCAGTTCTTC. Translating gives CATSRVAGTRNEQFF. The full variable domain, rest sourced from reference TRBV15 and TRBJ2-1, is DAMVIQNPRYQVTQFGKPVTLSCSQTLNHNVMYWYQQKSSQAPKLLFHYYDKDFNNEADTPDNFQSRRPNTSFCFLDIRSPGLGDTAMYLCATSRVAGTRNEQFFGPGTRLTVL.

The table lists this clone with a few counts. V gene TRBV27 combines with J gene TRBJ2-7; 8 bases agree with TRBD1. Per germline, CDR1 MNHEY and CDR2 SMNVEV (reference sequence). V lost 4 bases and J lost 7; bases outside the gene matches: 9. The CDR3 has 14 amino acids. Here the CDR3 reads CASSYRQGAREQYF. In DNA form, the CDR3 reads TGTGCCAGCAGTTATCGGCAGGGGGCTAGGGAGCAGTACTTC.